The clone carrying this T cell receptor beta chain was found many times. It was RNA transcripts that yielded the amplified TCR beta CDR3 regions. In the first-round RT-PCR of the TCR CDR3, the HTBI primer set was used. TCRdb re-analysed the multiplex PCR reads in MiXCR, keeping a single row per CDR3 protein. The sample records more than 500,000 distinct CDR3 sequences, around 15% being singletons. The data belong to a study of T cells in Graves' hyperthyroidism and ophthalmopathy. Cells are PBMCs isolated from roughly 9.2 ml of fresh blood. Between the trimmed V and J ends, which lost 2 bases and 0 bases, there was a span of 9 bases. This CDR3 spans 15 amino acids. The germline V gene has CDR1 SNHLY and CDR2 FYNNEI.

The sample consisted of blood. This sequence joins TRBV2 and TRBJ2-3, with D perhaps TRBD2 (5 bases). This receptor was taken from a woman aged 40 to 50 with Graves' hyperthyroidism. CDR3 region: CASSERLASTDTQYF. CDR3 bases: TGTGCCAGCAGTGAAAGGCTAGCTAGCACAGATACGCAGTATTTT.